These 25 T cell receptor beta chains came from one sample sequenced in a study of shared clonotypes between healthy human individuals. Data came from immunoSEQ multiplex PCR; TCRdb stores just in-frame clones and leaves some out. The data contain some 2,500,000 clones, 85% to 95% of them singletons. The sequenced material came from naive CD4+ T cells from PBMCs. The sample's subset: CD45RA+ positively selected. The receptors shown here come from a man younger than 35 in good health. Some clones in this sample may be carry-over from other donors' samples.

The chain has TRBV5-1 and TRBJ2-2, with TRBD1 identical over 9 bases. The CDR3 totals 17 residues. The V gene's germline CDR1 is SGHRS and CDR2 YFSETQ. Trimming took 0 bases from V and 4 from J; bases not matched to a gene: 7. CDR3 sequence: CASSLALQGARTGELFF. CDR3 coding DNA: TGCGCCAGCAGCTTGGCATTACAGGGGGCCCGCACCGGGGAGCTGTTTTTT.

This chain uses TRBV6-4 with TRBJ2-6, with 12 bases aligning to TRBD2. V shed 7 bases and J 2 bases; nucleotides not matched to a gene: 3. The CDR3 totals 16 residues. The V gene's germline CDR1 is MRHNA and CDR2 SNTAGT. The CDR3 DNA reads as TGTGCCAGCACGACTAGCGGGAGACCTGGGGCCAACGTCCTGACTTTC. Encoded protein: CASTTSGRPGANVLTF.

On this clone: Different DNA sequences within this sample yield the same CDR3. The chain recombines TRBV5-1 with TRBJ1-1; D gene uncertain. There are 14 residues in the CDR3. Trimming shortened V by 4 bases and J by 0 bases, and 10 bases separated the two germline ends. Germline CDR1 reads SGHRS; CDR2 reads YFSETQ. The CDR3 here is CASSRDSMNTEAFF. In DNA form, the CDR3 reads TGCGCCAGCAGCCGGGATTCCATGAACACTGAAGCTTTCTTT.

On this clone itself: At the DNA level, this CDR3 is encoded by other sequences in the same sample as well. The chain has TRBV18 and TRBJ2-3; possibly TRBD1 for D (5 bases). The CDR3 has 13 amino acids. CDR1 KGHSH and CDR2 LQKENI come from the germline V gene. V was trimmed by 3 bases and J by 5 bases, leaving 9 bases between them. CDR3 DNA: TGTGCCAGCTCACCCTCCAGGGAAGATACGCAGTATTTT. Its translation: CASSPSREDTQYF.

The rearrangement links TRBV5-1 to TRBJ1-1, with 8 bases matching TRBD1. This CDR3 comprises 18 residues. Trimming at V came to 4 bases and at J to 0 bases, leaving 14 bases not matched to a gene. Per germline, CDR1 SGHRS and CDR2 YFSETQ. The CDR3 sequence: CASSHTGGAPGVNTEAFF. The CDR3 DNA follows: TGCGCCAGCAGCCATACAGGGGGAGCGCCCGGGGTGAACACTGAAGCTTTCTTT.

The genes are TRBV7-8 and TRBJ1-4; no clear D. CDR3 length equals 14 residues. With 2 bases removed from V and 4 bases from J, the gap between germline ends came to 8 bases. CDR1 and CDR2 (germline): SGHVS, FQNEAQ. CDR3 nucleotide sequence: TGTGCCAGCAGCTTAAACGAGGGTAATGAAAAACTGTTTTTT. It encodes CASSLNEGNEKLFF.

The chain uses TRBV27 and TRBJ1-1; D is perhaps TRBD1 (5 bases). Germline V gene data show CDR1 as MNHEY and CDR2 as SMNVEV (reference sequence). Deletions cut 3 bases from V and 6 bases from J, with 11 bases between. The CDR3 loop spans 13 amino acids. This chain's CDR3 is CASSLGGQAEAFF. The CDR3 DNA reads as TGTGCCAGCAGTTTGGGGGGTCAGGCTGAAGCTTTCTTT.

This clone was recorded only once. J is TRBJ2-7 and V is TRBV2; D perhaps matches TRBD2 (5 bases). Trimming took 5 bases from V and 5 from J, leaving 13 bases between them. The CDR3 spans 13 residues. From germline, CDR1 is SNHLY and CDR2 FYNNEI. The CDR3 nucleotides read TGTGCCAGCAGTCGGGGAAGTACCGACGAGCAGTACTTC. Translation gives CASSRGSTDEQYF. Full variable domain (rest looked up from reference TRBV2 and TRBJ2-7): EPEVTQTPSHQVTQMGQEVILRCVPISNHLYFYWYRQILGQKVEFLVSFYNNEISEKSEIFDDQFSVERPDGSNFTLKIRSTKLEDSAMYFCASSRGSTDEQYFGPGTRLTVT.

The V call is TRBV5-1, the J call TRBJ2-7; D uncertain. Germline V CDR1 and CDR2: SGHRS, YFSETQ. V dropped 3 bases and J dropped 0 bases, with 4 bases sitting between them. This CDR3 comprises 12 residues. The CDR3 sequence is CASSSRSYEQYF. The CDR3 DNA follows: TGCGCCAGCAGCTCCCGCTCCTACGAGCAGTACTTC.

This chain uses TRBV5-1 with TRBJ2-5; tentatively, D is TRBD2 (6 bases). The germline V gene encodes CDR1 SGHRS and CDR2 YFSETQ. V was trimmed by 3 bases and J by 5 bases, leaving 14 bases between them. This CDR3 has 14 amino acids. Written as DNA, the CDR3 is TGCGCCAGCAGCTCAGGGCGGGGTGGGGAGACCCAGTACTTC. Protein: CASSSGRGGETQYF.

The chain is built from TRBV9 and TRBJ2-1, with D possibly being TRBD1 (6 bases). V was shortened by 2 bases and J by 9 bases, with 15 bases between the two germline ends. The germline gives CDR1 SGDLS, CDR2 YYNGEE. The length of the CDR3 is 14 residues. The CDR3: CASSVSSQGSEQFF. CDR3 sequence (DNA): TGTGCCAGCAGCGTTAGTTCCCAGGGGAGTGAGCAGTTCTTC.

The chain carries TRBV18 and TRBJ2-5, with D maybe TRBD2 (6 bases). The CDR3 spans 14 residues. Germline loops: CDR1 KGHSH, CDR2 LQKENI. V was trimmed by 3 bases and J by 1 base, leaving 9 bases between them. CDR3 loop: CASSPQRAQETQYF. The CDR3 DNA is TGTGCCAGCTCACCCCAGCGGGCCCAAGAGACCCAGTACTTC.

The chain combines TRBV10-2 with TRBJ2-1; 10 nucleotides align to TRBD2. Losses at the gene ends were 5 bases for V and 5 bases for J; bases not matched to a gene: 15. Per germline, CDR1 WSHSY and CDR2 SAAADI. The CDR3 runs to 18 residues. This chain's CDR3 is CASSIPGLAGESHNEQFF. CDR3 nucleotides: TGCGCCAGCAGTATCCCCGGTCTAGCGGGAGAATCCCACAATGAGCAGTTCTTC.

This chain uses TRBV7-3 with TRBJ2-2; a possible D gene is TRBD1 (5 bases). Trimming took off 5 bases at V and 3 bases at J, with 16 bases between the two ends. The germline gives CDR1 SGHTA, CDR2 FQGTGA. This CDR3 has 16 residues. CDR3 sequence: CASSRSGFSDTGELFF. DNA for the CDR3: TGTGCCAGCAGCCGATCAGGGTTTTCTGACACCGGGGAGCTGTTTTTT.

This chain links TRBV5-1 with TRBJ2-7, with TRBD1 matching over 12 bases. Germline V gene sequence: CDR1 SGHRS, CDR2 YFSETQ. V shed 4 bases, J shed 5 bases, and the junction held 7 bases outside the gene matches. This CDR3 contains 15 residues. The CDR3 protein is CASSPGTGGPDEQYF. Here the CDR3 DNA reads TGCGCCAGCAGCCCCGGGACAGGGGGCCCCGACGAGCAGTACTTC.

This clone was counted a single time. The chain recombines TRBV11-2 with TRBJ1-2; no clear D. V lost 0 bases to trimming and J lost 4 bases, with 9 bases between them. CDR1 is SGHAT, CDR2 FQNNGV, per germline. The CDR3 is 14 amino acids. CDR3 DNA: TGTGCCAGCAGCTTAGATAGACAAAGCTATGGCTACACCTTC. Translation: CASSLDRQSYGYTF.

The chain has TRBV5-5 and TRBJ2-1; 11 positions match TRBD2. The CDR3 extends over 18 amino acids. The J segment lost 2 bases and the V segment lost 7 bases, leaving 14 bases of the junction unmatched. Germline CDR1 reads SGHKS; CDR2 reads YYEKEE (reference sequence). The CDR3 sequence: CASQTSGTLPGPYNEQFF. The CDR3 bases are TGTGCCAGCCAGACTAGCGGGACACTCCCCGGCCCCTACAATGAGCAGTTCTTC. Full variable domain (rest looked up from reference TRBV5-5 and TRBJ2-1): DAGVTQSPTHLIKTRGQQVTLRCSPISGHKSVSWYQQVLGQGPQFIFQYYEKEERGRGNFPDRFSARQFPNYSSELNVNALLLGDSALYLCASQTSGTLPGPYNEQFFGPGTRLTVL.

This chain links TRBV6-5 with TRBJ2-5; the D gene could be TRBD1 or TRBD2 (6 bases each). The CDR3 runs 14 residues. Germline V gene sequence: CDR1 MNHEY, CDR2 SVGAGI. Trimming left V 1 base short and J 4 bases short, with 10 bases between. CDR3 nucleotides: TGTGCCAGCAGTTACTACCGGGGGCGAGAGACCCAGTACTTC. Residues: CASSYYRGRETQYF.

Comment on this clone: The same CDR3 is also encoded by other DNA sequences in this sample. V gene TRBV7-9 combines with J gene TRBJ2-3, with 10 bases aligning to TRBD1. This CDR3 is 15 amino acids long. V lost 4 bases, J lost 2 bases, and 3 bases stayed unmatched. Germline V gives CDR1 SEHNR, CDR2 FQNEAQ (reference sequence). CDR3 protein: CASSSGTGVTDTQYF. The CDR3 DNA reads as TGTGCCAGCAGCTCCGGGACAGGGGTCACAGATACGCAGTATTTT.

The V and J genes are TRBV6-1 and TRBJ1-5; D remains ambiguous. V was trimmed by 6 bases and J by 0 bases, leaving 12 bases between them. The CDR3 length is 15 residues. CDR1 is MNHNS and CDR2 is SASEGT in the germline V gene. The CDR3 sequence is CASRKGPNSNQPQHF. The CDR3 DNA reads TGTGCCAGCAGGAAGGGCCCCAATAGCAATCAGCCCCAGCATTTT.

Details on this clone: Other DNA sequences in the same sample also yield this CDR3. The CDR3 DNA reads TGTGCCAGCAGCTTAGGGACAGGGTACCAAGAGACCCAGTACTTC. As protein: CASSLGTGYQETQYF. V is TRBV7-9 and J is TRBJ2-5; TRBD1 aligns across 8 bases. J gave up 0 bases and V 1 base, and 1 base lay outside the gene matches. Germline V gene data show CDR1 as SEHNR and CDR2 as FQNEAQ (reference sequence). The CDR3 contains 15 residues.

The J gene is TRBJ2-7, the V gene TRBV21-1. TRBV21-1 is a known pseudogene. The CDR3 is 15 amino acids. The CDR3: CASSKVKGTLGEQYF. The CDR3 DNA is TGTGCCAGCAGCAAAGTAAAGGGGACCCTTGGCGAGCAGTACTTC.

The chain carries TRBV5-1 and TRBJ1-1, with D hard to call. The CDR3 totals 19 residues. Trimming took off 4 bases at V and 0 bases at J, with 25 bases between the two ends. CDR1 is SGHRS, CDR2 YFSETQ, per germline. CDR3 DNA sequence: TGCGCCAGCAGCCATTTACCGCGCGGGTTGGGGAACTTGAACACTGAAGCTTTCTTT. Encoded protein: CASSHLPRGLGNLNTEAFF.

CDR3 loop: CASSPAGGQTSGNTIYF. CDR3 DNA sequence: TGTGCCAGCTCACCGGCGGGGGGGCAGACCTCTGGAAACACCATATATTTT. The V gene is TRBV18, the J gene TRBJ1-3, with D possibly TRBD1 on 6 matching bases. Trimming took 3 bases from V and 0 from J, leaving 15 bases between them. The CDR3 totals 17 residues. The germline V gene encodes CDR1 KGHSH and CDR2 LQKENI.

This clone was seen a single time. The same CDR3 arises from other DNA sequences in this sample as well. This sequence joins TRBV6-6 and TRBJ2-1, with 11 bases matching TRBD2. V trimming: 5 bases; J trimming: 0 bases; junction bases outside the gene matches: 3. There are 16 residues in the CDR3. The germline V gene has CDR1 MNHNY and CDR2 SVGAGI (reference sequence). CDR3 loop: CASSGTSGSSYNEQFF. The CDR3 nucleotides are TGTGCCAGCAGTGGGACTAGCGGCAGCTCCTACAATGAGCAGTTCTTC.